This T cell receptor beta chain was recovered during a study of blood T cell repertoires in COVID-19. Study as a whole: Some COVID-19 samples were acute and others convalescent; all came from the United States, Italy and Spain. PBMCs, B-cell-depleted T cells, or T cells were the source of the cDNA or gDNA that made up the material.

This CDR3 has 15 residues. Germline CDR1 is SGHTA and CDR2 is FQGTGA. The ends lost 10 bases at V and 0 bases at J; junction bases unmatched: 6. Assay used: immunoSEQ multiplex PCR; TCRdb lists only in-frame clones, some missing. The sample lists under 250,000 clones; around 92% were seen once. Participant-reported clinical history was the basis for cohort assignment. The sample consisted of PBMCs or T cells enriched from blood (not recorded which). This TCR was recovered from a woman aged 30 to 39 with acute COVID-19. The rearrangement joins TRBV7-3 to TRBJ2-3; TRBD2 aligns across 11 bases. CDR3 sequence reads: CATIAGGPSTDTQYF. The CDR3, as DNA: TGTGCCACCATAGCGGGGGGGCCGAGCACAGATACGCAGTATTTT.